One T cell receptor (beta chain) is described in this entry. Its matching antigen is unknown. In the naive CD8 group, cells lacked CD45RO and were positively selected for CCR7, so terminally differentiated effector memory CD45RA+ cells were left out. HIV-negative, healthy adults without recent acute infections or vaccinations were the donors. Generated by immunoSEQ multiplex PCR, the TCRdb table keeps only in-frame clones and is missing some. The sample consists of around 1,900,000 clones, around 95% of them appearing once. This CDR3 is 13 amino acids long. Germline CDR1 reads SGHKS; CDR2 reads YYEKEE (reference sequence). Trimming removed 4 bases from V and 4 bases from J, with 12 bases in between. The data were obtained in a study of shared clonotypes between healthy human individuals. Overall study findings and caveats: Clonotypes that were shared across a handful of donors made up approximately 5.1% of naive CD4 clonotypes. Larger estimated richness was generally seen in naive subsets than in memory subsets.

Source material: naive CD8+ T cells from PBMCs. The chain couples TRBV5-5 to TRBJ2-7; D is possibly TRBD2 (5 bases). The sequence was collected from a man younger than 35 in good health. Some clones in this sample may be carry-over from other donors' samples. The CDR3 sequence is CASSMGAPYEQYF. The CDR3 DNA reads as TGTGCCAGCAGCATGGGAGCCCCATACGAGCAGTACTTC.